This T cell receptor beta chain was captured by sequencing in a study of technical replicates of blood from four donors. In this sample, this clone is medium-sized (0.01 to 0.1%). Method: immunoSEQ multiplex PCR; TCRdb's copy keeps in-frame clones and lacks some. The repertoire holds 68,000 or so clones, with roughly 92% as singletons. The junction had 4 bases not matched to a gene; V was cut back by 4 bases and J by 1 base. Per germline, CDR1 MNHEY and CDR2 SMNVEV (reference sequence). The CDR3 covers 15 residues. The J gene is TRBJ1-5, the V gene TRBV27; 7 bases map to TRBD1. Input material: PBMCs. The sequence was obtained from a human donor in good health. Some clones in this sample may be carry-over from other donors' samples. CDR3 DNA sequence: TGTGCCAGCAGTTGCCCGGGACAGAGCAATCAGCCCCAGCATTTT. Translating it yields CASSCPGQSNQPQHF.